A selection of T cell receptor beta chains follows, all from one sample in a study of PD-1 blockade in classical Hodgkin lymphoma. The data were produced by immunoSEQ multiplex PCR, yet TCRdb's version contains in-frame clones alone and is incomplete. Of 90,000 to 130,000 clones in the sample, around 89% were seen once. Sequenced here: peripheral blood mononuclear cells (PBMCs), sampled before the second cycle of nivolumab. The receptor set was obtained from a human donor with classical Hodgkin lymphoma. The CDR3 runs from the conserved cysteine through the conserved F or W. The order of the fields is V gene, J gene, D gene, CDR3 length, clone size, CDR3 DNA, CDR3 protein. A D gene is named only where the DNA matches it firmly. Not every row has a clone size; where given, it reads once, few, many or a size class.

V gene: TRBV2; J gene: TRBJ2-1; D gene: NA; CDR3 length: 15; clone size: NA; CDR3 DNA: TGTGCCAGCAGTGAAGAAAGGCCCTTCTACAATGAGCAGTTCTTC; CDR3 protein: CASSEERPFYNEQFF
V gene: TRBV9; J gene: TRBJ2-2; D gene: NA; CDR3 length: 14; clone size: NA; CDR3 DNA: TGTGCCAGCAGCGTAAGGGGGTACACCGGGGAGCTGTTTTTT; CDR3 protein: CASSVRGYTGELFF
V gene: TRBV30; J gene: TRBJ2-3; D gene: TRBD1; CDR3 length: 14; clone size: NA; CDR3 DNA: TGTGCCTGGGAGGGGGGACAGGGTACAGATACGCAGTATTTT; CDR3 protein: CAWEGGQGTDTQYF
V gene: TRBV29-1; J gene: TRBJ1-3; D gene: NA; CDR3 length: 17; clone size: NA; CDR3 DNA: TGCAGCGTTCAAAGTATTCGGGGAGGCTCCTCTGGAAACACCATATATTTT; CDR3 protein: CSVQSIRGGSSGNTIYF
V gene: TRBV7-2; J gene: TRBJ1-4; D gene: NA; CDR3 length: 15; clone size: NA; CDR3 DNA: TGTGCCAGCAGCTTAGCGGCAAATCGACAGGAAAAACTGTTTTTT; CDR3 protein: CASSLAANRQEKLFF
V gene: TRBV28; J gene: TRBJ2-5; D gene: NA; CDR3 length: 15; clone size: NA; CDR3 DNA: TGTGCCAGCAGCCTTCACGGCCGGGGTCAAGAGACCCAGTACTTC; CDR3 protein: CASSLHGRGQETQYF
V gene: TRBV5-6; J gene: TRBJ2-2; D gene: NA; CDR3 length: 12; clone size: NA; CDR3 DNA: TGTGCCAGCAGCTGGGACGGCGGGGAGCTGTTTTTT; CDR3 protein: CASSWDGGELFF
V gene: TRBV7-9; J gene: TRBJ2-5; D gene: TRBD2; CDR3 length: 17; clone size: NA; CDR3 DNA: TGTGCCAGCAGCTCAGGGACTAGCGGGAGGGCCAGAGAGACCCAGTACTTC; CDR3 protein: CASSSGTSGRARETQYF
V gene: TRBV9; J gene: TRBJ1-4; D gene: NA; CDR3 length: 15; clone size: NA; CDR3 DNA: TGTGCCAGCAGCGTAGCAGGACGGACTAATGAAAAACTGTTTTTT; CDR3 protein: CASSVAGRTNEKLFF
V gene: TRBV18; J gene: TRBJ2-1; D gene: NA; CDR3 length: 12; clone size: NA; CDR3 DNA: TGTGCCAGCTCACCCCGACGCAATGAGCAGTTCTTC; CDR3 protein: CASSPRRNEQFF
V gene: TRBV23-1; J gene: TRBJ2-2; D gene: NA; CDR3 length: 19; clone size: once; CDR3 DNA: TGCGCCAGCAGTCAATATGTTACGGGACCGAGCCCCAACACCGGGGAGCTGTTTTTT; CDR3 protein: CASSQYVTGPSPNTGELFF
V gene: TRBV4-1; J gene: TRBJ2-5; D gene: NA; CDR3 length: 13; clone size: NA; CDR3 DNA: TGCGCCAGCAGCCAAGGGACGATAGAGACCCAGTACTTC; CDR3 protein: CASSQGTIETQYF
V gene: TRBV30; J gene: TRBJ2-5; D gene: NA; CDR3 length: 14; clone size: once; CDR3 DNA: TGTGCCTGGAAACTTCAGGGGGGTCTAGAGACCCAGTACTTC; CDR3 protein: CAWKLQGGLETQYF
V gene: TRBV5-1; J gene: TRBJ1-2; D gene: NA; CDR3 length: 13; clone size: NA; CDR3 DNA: TGCGCCAGCAGCTCCGAGGATCACCTTGGCTACACCTTC; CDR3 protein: CASSSEDHLGYTF
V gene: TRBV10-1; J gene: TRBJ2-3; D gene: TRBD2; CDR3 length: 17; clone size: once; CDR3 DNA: TGCGCCAGCAGTGAGTCGTGGACTAGCGGGAACACAGATACGCAGTATTTT; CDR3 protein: CASSESWTSGNTDTQYF
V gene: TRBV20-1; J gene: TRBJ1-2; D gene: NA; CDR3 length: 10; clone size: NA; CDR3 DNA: TGCAGTGCTTACAGGGATGGCTACACCTTC; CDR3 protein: CSAYRDGYTF